This passage covers 24 T cell receptor beta chains from one sample sequenced in a study of blood T cells in healthy people across ages. A second PCR, run for roughly 7 to 11 cycles, used a sample-barcoded 5' primer plus a J-beta primer mix. TCRdb re-called the 5' RACE reads with MiXCR, one entry per CDR3 protein. The sample lists 1,300,000 or so distinct CDR3 sequences, approximately 59% occurring once. Sequencing was done on a sample of blood. The receptors shown here come from a man between 18 and 35 years old in good health.

The V call is TRBV29-1, the J call TRBJ2-7; D is uncertain. The V and J ends lost 4 bases and 6 bases respectively, with 10 bases between them. Germline CDR1 reads SQVTM; CDR2 reads ANQGSEA. This CDR3 is 11 amino acids long. The chain's CDR3 is CSVVGVSEQYF. The DNA of the CDR3 is TGCAGCGTTGTCGGTGTGAGCGAGCAGTACTTC.

The chain uses TRBV12-3 or TRBV12-4 and TRBJ2-2; 11 bases match TRBD2. Germline trimming cut 6 bases from V and 2 bases from J; bases unmatched to any gene: 8. The CDR3 has 17 residues. CDR3 in DNA: TGTGCCAGCAGACCCACTAGCGGGGGATTTAACACCGGGGAGCTGTTTTTT. Encoded protein: CASRPTSGGFNTGELFF.

J is TRBJ2-1 and V is TRBV20-1, with 8 bases lining up with TRBD1. The CDR3 covers 14 residues. After removal of 5 bases from V and 2 bases from J, the junction contained 5 bases not matched to a gene. CDR1 and CDR2 from the germline V gene are DFQATT and SNEGSKA (reference sequence). The CDR3 nucleotides are TGCAGTGCTTTTCAGGGGGCCCCCTACAATGAGCAGTTCTTC. Protein: CSAFQGAPYNEQFF.

This chain connects TRBV12-3 or TRBV12-4 to TRBJ2-3; 13 bases are a match to TRBD2. V shed 7 bases, J shed 4 bases, and the junction held 11 bases outside the gene matches. The CDR3 sequence is 17 residues long. DNA for the CDR3: TGTGCCAGCACCCGGGCTGGGACTAGCGGGAATTCAGATACGCAGTATTTT. It is translated as CASTRAGTSGNSDTQYF.

In DNA form, the CDR3 reads TGCGCCAGCAGCCAAGAGGGACAGGGTGTATCCGGGGCCAACGTCCTGACTTTC. Translating gives CASSQEGQGVSGANVLTF. The rearrangement joins TRBV4-3 to TRBJ2-6, with 9 nucleotides matching TRBD1. J lost 4 bases, V lost 0 bases, and 7 bases had no gene match. The CDR3 runs 18 residues. Germline assignment: CDR1 LGHNA and CDR2 YSLEER.

This clonotype was seen more than once but under ten times. The chain recombines TRBV20-1 with TRBJ2-5; D assignment may be TRBD1 or TRBD2 (5 bases each). The length of the CDR3 is 14 residues. CDR1 and CDR2 from the germline V gene are DFQATT and SNEGSKA (reference sequence). V was cut by 1 base and J by 5 bases, with 14 bases left in between. The DNA of the CDR3 is TGCAGTGCTAGAGGAATTTCGGGGCTTGAGACCCAGTACTTC. This gives the protein CSARGISGLETQYF.

CDR3 nucleotide sequence: TGCGCCAGCAGTGGGGACCCCCGCGTTGGCTACACCTTC. The encoded protein is CASSGDPRVGYTF. The rearrangement joins TRBV10-2 to TRBJ1-2, with D perhaps matching TRBD1 (5 bases). Germline values: CDR1 WSHSY, CDR2 SAAADI. V gave up 4 bases and J gave up 7 bases, with 13 bases separating them. This CDR3 contains 13 residues.

This rearrangement joins TRBV4-2 to TRBJ1-4; tentatively, D is TRBD1 (6 bases). The germline V and J ends were trimmed by 4 bases and 8 bases, with 14 bases remaining between them. This CDR3 contains 14 residues. Germline V gene data show CDR1 as LGHNA and CDR2 as YNFKEQ. CDR3 sequence reads: CASSPGAGVEKLFF. The CDR3 DNA reads TGTGCCAGCAGCCCTGGGGCAGGGGTCGAAAAACTGTTTTTT.

V is TRBV14 and J is TRBJ2-1; 8 bases match TRBD1. With V trimmed by 8 bases and J by 8 bases, 5 bases remained unmatched. Germline CDR1 and CDR2: SGHDN and FVKESK. The CDR3 has 12 amino acids. The chain's CDR3 is CASGQGLDEQFF. The CDR3 region has the DNA TGTGCCAGCGGACAGGGTCTCGATGAGCAGTTCTTC.

To note about this clonotype: One junction end disagrees with the germline gene, perhaps due to a read error. This chain connects TRBV6-5 to TRBJ2-3; the match to TRBD2 covers 15 bases. The CDR3 sequence is 17 residues long. Per the germline V gene, CDR1 is MNHEY and CDR2 is SVGAGI. CDR3 region: CAGSYYGLAGGPDTQYF. CDR3 sequence (DNA): TGCGCCGGCAGTTACTACGGACTAGCGGGGGGGCCAGATACGCAGTATTTT.

This chain uses TRBV7-9 with TRBJ2-5; tentatively, D is TRBD2 (6 bases). The CDR3 has 15 residues. V lost 5 bases, J lost 1 base, and 14 bases lay in between. Germline lookup yields CDR1 SEHNR and CDR2 FQNEAQ (reference sequence). The chain's CDR3 is CASSPRDSLQETQYF. CDR3 nucleotide sequence: TGTGCCAGCAGCCCCCGGGACTCGCTCCAAGAGACCCAGTACTTC.

DNA of the CDR3: TGTGCCAGCGGGTCGAACGGGTCACCCCTCCACTTT. Its protein product is CASGSNGSPLHF. The genes are TRBV7-6 and TRBJ1-6, with unresolved D. The germline V gene encodes CDR1 SGHVS and CDR2 FNYEAQ. V dropped 8 bases and J dropped 10 bases, with 12 bases sitting between them. This CDR3 has 12 residues.

The chain recombines TRBV4-1 with TRBJ1-4, with D possibly being TRBD1 (6 bases). Germline V lookup: CDR1 MGHRA, CDR2 YSYEKL. V shed 4 bases and J shed 12 bases, with 24 bases lying between them. This CDR3 comprises 16 residues. The CDR3 sequence is CASSLTAGAIGGELFF. CDR3 DNA: TGCGCCAGCAGCCTCACCGCCGGGGCAATAGGGGGGGAACTGTTTTTT.

The V and J genes are TRBV2 and TRBJ2-7, with D unresolved. Germline lookup yields CDR1 SNHLY and CDR2 FYNNEI. V lost 3 bases to trimming and J lost 1 base, with 10 bases between them. The CDR3 consists of 14 residues. CDR3 sequence: CASSEGSLSYEQYF. CDR3 nucleotides: TGTGCCAGCAGTGAGGGTTCCCTTTCCTACGAGCAGTACTTC.

CDR3 sequence: CASSQLLGGPDTQYF. The CDR3 DNA sequence: TGCGCCAGCAGCCAGCTACTTGGGGGACCAGATACGCAGTATTTT. This sequence joins TRBV4-3 and TRBJ2-3; TRBD1 or TRBD2 may be the D gene (5 bases each). CDR1 and CDR2 from the germline V gene are LGHNA and YSLEER. Trimming shortened V by 3 bases and J by 4 bases, and 14 bases separated the two germline ends. This CDR3 region has 15 residues.

The chain combines TRBV4-2 with TRBJ2-7; a weak D match, TRBD2 (5 bases). The V gene lost 0 bases and the J gene lost 4 bases, with 13 bases spanning the gap. This CDR3 spans 15 amino acids. From germline, CDR1 is LGHNA and CDR2 YNFKEQ. The CDR3 reads CASSQDGGPSYEQYF. CDR3 nucleotides: TGTGCCAGCAGCCAAGATGGAGGCCCCTCGTACGAGCAGTACTTC.

This clonotype was observed many times. The V and J genes are TRBV20-1 and TRBJ2-7; TRBD1 is a possible D gene (5 bases). Per germline, CDR1 DFQATT and CDR2 SNEGSKA (reference sequence). V lost 0 bases and J 2 bases, leaving 11 bases between the germline ends. The CDR3 contains 14 residues. The CDR3 is CSARDTGATYEQYF. In nucleotides, the CDR3 is TGCAGTGCTAGAGATACTGGGGCCACCTACGAGCAGTACTTC.

V gene TRBV29-1 combines with J gene TRBJ2-1; 10 bases are a match to TRBD2. Germline CDR1 SQVTM, CDR2 ANQGSEA. This CDR3 has 15 residues. J gave up 9 bases and V 7 bases, and 15 bases lay outside the gene matches. The CDR3 sequence is CSAHPVAGGGGEQFF. CDR3 in DNA: TGCAGCGCCCACCCGGTAGCGGGGGGCGGGGGTGAGCAGTTCTTC.

The chain has TRBV14 and TRBJ2-7; D gene ambiguous. The germline V and J ends were trimmed by 1 base and 2 bases, with 15 bases remaining between them. Germline CDR1 SGHDN, CDR2 FVKESK. The CDR3 extends over 16 amino acids. This CDR3 is CASSQGRISHTYEQYF. CDR3 in DNA: TGTGCCAGCAGCCAAGGAAGAATTTCCCATACCTACGAGCAGTACTTC. Full variable domain (missing parts from reference TRBV14 and TRBJ2-7): EAGVTQFPSHSVIEKGQTVTLRCDPISGHDNLYWYRRVMGKEIKFLLHFVKESKQDESGMPNNRFLAERTGGTYSTLKVQPAELEDSGVYFCASSQGRISHTYEQYFGPGTRLTVT.

The genes are TRBV4-1 and TRBJ2-7, with 7 bases aligning to TRBD1. CDR1 is MGHRA and CDR2 is YSYEKL in the germline V gene. CDR3 length: 15 residues. J gave up 7 bases and V 4 bases, and 13 bases lay outside the gene matches. The CDR3 DNA follows: TGCGCCAGCAGCCCCTTGGGACAGAACCTACTTGAGCAGTACTTC. Its translation is CASSPLGQNLLEQYF.

Here the CDR3 DNA reads TGTGCCAGCAGCCCGCCTTTTGCAGGGGGCTCCTACGAGCAGTACTTC. It encodes CASSPPFAGGSYEQYF. The rearrangement links TRBV7-9 to TRBJ2-7, with 7 positions matching TRBD1. This CDR3 spans 16 amino acids. Looked up from germline, CDR1 is SEHNR and CDR2 is FQNEAQ (reference sequence). Losses at the gene ends were 5 bases for V and 0 bases for J; bases not matched to a gene: 10.

This clonotype has just one count. This chain uses TRBV5-1 with TRBJ2-4, with D possibly being TRBD1 or TRBD2 (6 bases each). The end of the DNA aligns better with TRBJ2-7, so the J call may be wrong. The CDR3 spans 12 residues. CDR1 is SGHRS, CDR2 YFSETQ, per germline. The CDR3 sequence is CASRTSGAEQYF. In DNA, the CDR3 is TGCGCCAGCAGAACCTCGGGGGCCGAGCAGTACTTC.

This chain connects TRBV10-3 to TRBJ1-1; D ambiguous. Trimming shortened V by 3 bases and J by 1 base, and 9 bases separated the two germline ends. The CDR3 covers 14 residues. Per germline, CDR1 ENHRY and CDR2 SYGVKD. CDR3 in amino acids: CAISERVQNTEAFF. The CDR3 bases are TGTGCCATCAGTGAAAGGGTACAGAACACTGAAGCTTTCTTT.

The chain carries TRBV6-1 and TRBJ2-1, with 8 bases that match TRBD2. This CDR3 spans 14 amino acids. V lost 8 bases to trimming and J lost 0 bases; unmatched junction nucleotides: 3. The germline V gene has CDR1 MNHNS and CDR2 SASEGT. CDR3 loop: CASFSGSSYNEQFF. The CDR3 bases are TGTGCCAGCTTCAGCGGGAGCTCCTACAATGAGCAGTTCTTC.